A single sample gave rise to the 12 T cell receptor beta chains below, sequenced in a study of T cells in tuberculosis (dated by TCRdb to the late 2010s). Library prep was done by the immunoSEQ multiplex PCR assay. Imported from immuneACCESS, the table was reduced by TCRdb to in-frame sequences with V and J called. These copies leave out some clones; in studies compared against another copy, an unresolved V gene accounts for under half, and the cause of the remainder is not known. The sample table lists some 30,000 clones, around 92% of them with a count of one. The top ten clonotypes cover 7.7% of the sample. The sequenced sample consisted of PBMCs. The origin of the receptors is a donor under 30 with latent tuberculosis or without tuberculosis infection. Some clones in this sample may be carry-over from other donors' samples.

The chain carries TRBV7-8 and TRBJ2-3; the match to TRBD1 covers 7 bases. The CDR3 consists of 17 residues. V was clipped by 3 bases and J by 0 bases; unmatched bases: 9. Germline values: CDR1 SGHVS, CDR2 FQNEAQ. DNA for the CDR3: TGTGCCAGCAGCTTTCTGGCCGACAGGGTTAGCACAGATACGCAGTATTTT. It codes for CASSFLADRVSTDTQYF.

The rearrangement joins TRBV18 to TRBJ1-3; 8 nucleotides agree with TRBD1. V shed 6 bases, J shed 2 bases, and the junction held 6 bases outside the gene matches. CDR3 length: 15 residues. Germline loops: CDR1 KGHSH, CDR2 LQKENI. The CDR3 bases are TGTGCCAGCTCCCGGGGACAGGAGACTGGAAACACCATATATTTT. Translation: CASSRGQETGNTIYF.

As concerns this clone: Other nucleotide sequences in the sample specify the same CDR3. The V gene is TRBV9, the J gene TRBJ1-2, with D hard to call. V gave up 3 bases and J gave up 5 bases, with 11 bases separating them. CDR3 size: 13 residues. Germline loops: CDR1 SGDLS, CDR2 YYNGEE. The CDR3 sequence: CASSAAGRYGYTF. The CDR3 DNA follows: TGTGCCAGCAGCGCCGCGGGTCGGTATGGCTACACCTTC. Supplemented by reference TRBV9 and TRBJ1-2, the full variable domain reads DSGVTQTPKHLITATGQRVTLRCSPRSGDLSVYWYQQSLDQGLQFLIQYYNGEERAKGNILERFSAQQFPDLHSELNLSSLELGDSALYFCASSAAGRYGYTFGSGTRLTVV.

In DNA, the CDR3 is TGTGCCAGCGGGACTAGCGGTTACAATGAGCAGTTCTTC. It encodes CASGTSGYNEQFF. The chain uses TRBV6-1 and TRBJ2-1; TRBD2 matches 11 bases. In germline, CDR1 is MNHNS, CDR2 SASEGT. The CDR3 totals 13 residues. The V and J ends lost 8 bases and 4 bases, in that order; junction bases with no gene match: 1.

The CDR3 is CASKSSGRHGANVLTF. In DNA form, the CDR3 reads TGTGCCAGCAAATCTAGCGGGAGACATGGGGCCAACGTCCTGACTTTC. The chain combines TRBV28 with TRBJ2-6; 10 bases fit TRBD2. The V and J ends lost 7 bases and 3 bases, in that order; junction bases with no gene match: 6. Germline CDR1 reads MDHEN; CDR2 reads SYDVKM. The CDR3 loop spans 16 amino acids.

This clone occurred a few times. V usage is TRBV19 and J usage is TRBJ1-2; the D is unclear. The CDR3 covers 13 residues. Trimming removed 9 bases at V and 0 bases at J, with 11 bases between. Per germline, CDR1 LNHDA and CDR2 SQIVND (reference sequence). The CDR3 region is CASSGSSNYGYTF. In DNA, the CDR3 is TGTGCCAGCTCCGGGTCGTCTAACTATGGCTACACCTTC.

This sequence joins TRBV5-4 and TRBJ2-3; D possibly corresponds to TRBD1 (5 bases). The V gene's germline CDR1 is SGHNT and CDR2 YYREEE (reference sequence). The CDR3 is made up of 17 amino acids. Between the trimmed V and J ends, which lost 0 bases and 0 bases, there was a span of 14 bases. CDR3 amino acids: CASSLEGRGPSTDTQYF. DNA of the CDR3: TGTGCCAGCAGCTTGGAGGGAAGGGGCCCAAGCACAGATACGCAGTATTTT.

The chain is built from TRBV7-9 and TRBJ2-2; D gene ambiguous. Trimming pared 8 bases from V and 3 bases from J, leaving 13 bases between. This CDR3 comprises 14 residues. Germline V gene lookup returns CDR1 SEHNR and CDR2 FQNEAQ (reference sequence). This chain's CDR3 is CASPAYGYTGELFF. In nucleotides, the CDR3 is TGTGCCAGCCCAGCTTACGGGTACACCGGGGAGCTGTTTTTT.

The V call is TRBV5-1, the J call TRBJ1-1; D is undetermined. The CDR3 is 13 amino acids. Germline V lookup: CDR1 SGHRS, CDR2 YFSETQ. The V and J ends lost 0 bases and 5 bases respectively, with 8 bases between them. CDR3 loop: CASSLAQTTEAFF. The CDR3 bases are TGCGCCAGCAGCTTGGCCCAGACAACTGAAGCTTTCTTT.

The rearrangement links TRBV30 to TRBJ2-3; 12 bases are shared with TRBD2. From germline, CDR1 is GTSNPN and CDR2 SVGIG (reference sequence). The CDR3 consists of 15 residues. Losses at the gene ends were 5 bases for V and 4 bases for J; bases not matched to a gene: 7. CDR3 region: CAWERLAGVPDTQYF. In DNA, the CDR3 is TGTGCCTGGGAGAGACTAGCGGGAGTACCAGATACGCAGTATTTT. The full variable domain, in which reference TRBV30 and TRBJ2-3 provide the parts outside the CDR3, is SQTIHQWPATLVQPVGSPLSLECTVEGTSNPNLYWYRQAAGRGLQLLFYSVGIGQISSEVPQNLSASRPQDRQFILSSKKLLLSDSGFYLCAWERLAGVPDTQYFGPGTRLTVL.

The CDR3 region is CAIRGTGGNTIYF. The DNA of the CDR3 is TGTGCCATCAGAGGGACAGGAGGAAACACCATATATTTT. The rearrangement joins TRBV10-3 to TRBJ1-3, with 8 bases identical to TRBD1. CDR3 length: 13 residues. V was pared by 6 bases and J by 4 bases, with 2 bases of the junction left unmatched. Germline CDR1 is ENHRY and CDR2 is SYGVKD.

V gene TRBV5-1 combines with J gene TRBJ1-1; 7 bases align to TRBD1. The CDR3 totals 15 residues. V was clipped by 4 bases and J by 2 bases; unmatched bases: 8. The V gene's germline CDR1 is SGHRS and CDR2 YFSETQ. CDR3 residues: CASSRDSSGNTEAFF. Here the CDR3 DNA reads TGCGCCAGCAGCCGGGACAGTTCTGGTAACACTGAAGCTTTCTTT.